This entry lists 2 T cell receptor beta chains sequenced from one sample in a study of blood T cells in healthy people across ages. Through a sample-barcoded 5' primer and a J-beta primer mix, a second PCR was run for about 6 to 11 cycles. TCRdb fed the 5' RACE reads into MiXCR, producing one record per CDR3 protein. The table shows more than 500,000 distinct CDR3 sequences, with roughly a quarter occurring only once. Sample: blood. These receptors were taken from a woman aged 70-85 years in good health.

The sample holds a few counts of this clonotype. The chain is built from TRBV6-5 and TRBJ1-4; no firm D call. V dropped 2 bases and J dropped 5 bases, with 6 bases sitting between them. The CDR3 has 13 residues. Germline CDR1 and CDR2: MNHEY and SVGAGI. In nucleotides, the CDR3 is TGTGCCAGCAGTTACAACGGGAATGAAAAACTGTTTTTT. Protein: CASSYNGNEKLFF.

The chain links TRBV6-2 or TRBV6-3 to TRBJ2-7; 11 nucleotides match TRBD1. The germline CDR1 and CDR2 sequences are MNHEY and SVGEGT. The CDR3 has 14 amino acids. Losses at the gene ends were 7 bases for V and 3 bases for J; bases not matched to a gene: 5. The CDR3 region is CASIPGTGGYEQYF. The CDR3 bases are TGTGCCAGCATACCCGGGACAGGGGGCTACGAGCAGTACTTC.